The rows below give T cell receptor beta chains drawn from one sample of a study of blood T cell repertoires in COVID-19. The method was immunoSEQ multiplex PCR; TCRdb's version includes in-frame clones alone and lacks a portion of them. This sample has 150,000 or so clones, with roughly 82% found just once. The sample consisted of peripheral blood. The receptor source for this set is a woman aged 45-59 years with acute or convalescent COVID-19. Each CDR3 is given with its conserved first and last residue. Size is stated for part of the rows, as once, few or many counts, or as a class when the clone is expanded.

j_call clone_size v_call cdr3_aa
TRBJ1-2 - TRBV7-2 CASSITGYGYTF
TRBJ1-2 - TRBV12-3/TRBV12-4 CASSLREGYGYTF
TRBJ2-2 - TRBV5-8 CASSEDLNTGELFF
TRBJ1-6 once TRBV18 CASSPAGNLNSPLHF
TRBJ1-1 - TRBV3-1/TRBV3-2 CASSQVFGTVKTEAFF
TRBJ1-1 few TRBV6-1 CASSEQGANTEAFF
TRBJ1-1 - TRBV2 CASSEAEQVGNTEAFF
TRBJ2-1 - TRBV7-3 CASSVGTGPYNEQFF
TRBJ2-3 - TRBV4-1 CASSQVALAITDTQYF
TRBJ2-2 - TRBV4-3 CASSQETSGEAGELFF
TRBJ2-5 - TRBV10-3 CASRLAGGQETQYF
TRBJ1-2 - TRBV10-3 CAISDSGSNYGYTF
TRBJ2-3 once TRBV4-2 CASSQELAGATSTDTQYF
TRBJ2-5 - TRBV30 CAWSKGLAGETQYF
TRBJ1-1 - TRBV11-2 CASSLSRDSEAFF
TRBJ2-3 - TRBV7-2 CASSSTGRRTDTQYF
TRBJ2-7 - TRBV7-9 CASSLGGQAYEQYF
TRBJ2-7 - TRBV5-1 CASSLNRDYEQYF